Listed below are T cell receptor beta chains from one sample, sequenced in a study of CD8 T cells in ankylosing spondylitis. TCRdb re-called the 5' RACE reads through MiXCR, storing one row per CDR3 protein. The table includes about 840,000 distinct CDR3 sequences, about an eighth detected once. The material sequenced was blood, either unsorted or a sorted T cell fraction (not recorded which). Every receptor here comes from a male donor with ankylosing spondylitis. CDR3s leave out the opening cysteine and the closing phenylalanine or tryptophan. The order of the fields is V gene, J gene, CDR3 protein.

>TRBV11-2|TRBJ2-7
ASSHGPNTYEQY
>TRBV7-9|TRBJ1-2
ASSLRASVWDYT
>TRBV7-6|TRBJ2-1
ASSTKGRAYNEQF
>TRBV20-1|TRBJ2-5
SASPSGGGTQY
>TRBV7-2|TRBJ2-5
ASSFSTRETQY
>TRBV7-2|TRBJ2-7
ASRRTSGSAYEQY
>TRBV5-1|TRBJ2-3
ASSLLRFPDTQY
>TRBV20-1|TRBJ2-5
SARDGRSGETQY
>TRBV6-2/TRBV6-3|TRBJ1-1
ASTRQAGGSSITEAF
>TRBV9|TRBJ1-1
ASSAPSTANTEAF
>TRBV15|TRBJ1-4
ATSGKVQEPTNEKLF
>TRBV12-3/TRBV12-4|TRBJ2-3
ASSQRTSGITDTQY